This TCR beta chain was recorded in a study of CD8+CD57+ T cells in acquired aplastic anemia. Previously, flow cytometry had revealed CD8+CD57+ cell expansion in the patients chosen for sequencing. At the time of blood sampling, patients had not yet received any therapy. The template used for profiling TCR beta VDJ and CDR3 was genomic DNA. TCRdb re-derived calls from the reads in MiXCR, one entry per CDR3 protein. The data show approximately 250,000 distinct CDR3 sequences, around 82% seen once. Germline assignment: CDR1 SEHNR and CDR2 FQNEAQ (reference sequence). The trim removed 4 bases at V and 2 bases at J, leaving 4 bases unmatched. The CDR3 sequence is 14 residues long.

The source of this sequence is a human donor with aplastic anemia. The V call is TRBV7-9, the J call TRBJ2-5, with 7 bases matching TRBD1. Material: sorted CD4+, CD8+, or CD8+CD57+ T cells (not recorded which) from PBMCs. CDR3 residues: CASSSGGQQETQYF. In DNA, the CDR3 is TGTGCCAGCAGCTCAGGGGGTCAGCAAGAGACCCAGTACTTC.